These 27 T cell receptor beta chains originate from one sample sequenced in a study (dated by TCRdb to 2015 to 2017). Tregs were isolated as CD4+CD25+CD127-/low cells. The protocol used for the library was 5' RACE. The sequencer was an Illumina MiSeq. TCRdb handled the public reads itself, with Q25 trimming in fastp and clone calling in MiXCR, and kept productive beta chains. Duplicate CDR3 protein sequences are folded into a single record with the most common DNA and genes. The sample profile shows 62,000 or so distinct CDR3 sequences; 26% of them were found once. The biggest ten clones account for approximately 2.2% of the sample. Input material: tumor-infiltrating Tregs sorted from the breast tumor. These receptors were taken from a female donor with breast cancer.

This clonotype appeared a few times. This rearrangement joins TRBV7-3 to TRBJ2-2; TRBD1 matches at 7 bases. Germline trimming cut 4 bases from V and 4 bases from J; bases unmatched to any gene: 6. CDR3 size: 15 residues. Germline-derived CDR1 and CDR2 are SGHTA and FQGTGA. This chain's CDR3 is CASSSDRVVTGELFF. As DNA, the CDR3 is TGTGCCAGCAGCTCCGACAGGGTTGTCACCGGGGAGCTGTTTTTT.

The V call is TRBV4-1, the J call TRBJ2-5; perhaps TRBD2 as D (6 bases). Trimming cost V 1 base and J 9 bases, with 18 bases left between them. The germline V gene encodes CDR1 MGHRA and CDR2 YSYEKL. The CDR3 length is 15 residues. CDR3 protein: CASSQGVEAREAQYF. The CDR3 DNA reads as TGCGCCAGCAGCCAAGGTGTTGAAGCCAGGGAGGCCCAGTACTTC.

This clonotype came up a few times. The chain uses TRBV7-2 and TRBJ1-1; 12 bases agree with TRBD1. Germline V lookup: CDR1 SGHTA, CDR2 FQGNSA. J lost 2 bases, V lost 9 bases, and 13 bases had no gene match. This CDR3 has 17 amino acids. The CDR3 region is CASLNPGQGAANTEAFF. CDR3 bases: TGTGCCAGTTTAAATCCGGGACAGGGGGCAGCCAACACTGAAGCTTTCTTT.

This clonotype was observed at least ten times. This chain joins TRBV5-1 and TRBJ2-5; D is undetermined. From germline, CDR1 is SGHRS and CDR2 YFSETQ. The germline V and J ends were trimmed by 3 bases and 1 base, with 10 bases remaining between them. The CDR3 length is 14 residues. CDR3 in DNA: TGCGCCAGCAGCTCGCCCGGTGGCCAAGAGACCCAGTACTTC. It is translated as CASSSPGGQETQYF.

This clonotype was detected only a few times. The chain carries TRBV7-2 and TRBJ2-5; TRBD1 aligns across 7 bases. Germline V CDR1 and CDR2: SGHTA, FQGNSA. The CDR3 sequence is 15 residues long. J lost 2 bases, V lost 4 bases, and 7 bases had no gene match. The CDR3 protein is CASSSQGVRQETQYF. Here the CDR3 DNA reads TGTGCCAGCAGCTCTCAGGGGGTGAGGCAAGAGACCCAGTACTTC.

This clonotype was counted only a few times. The CDR3 end shows no conserved phenylalanine or tryptophan, and so a read error is likely. V and J are TRBV4-2 and TRBJ1-1; no firm D call. Trimming took 5 bases from V and 0 from J, leaving 16 bases between them. This CDR3 has 16 residues. CDR1 LGHNA and CDR2 YNFKEQ come from the germline V gene. The CDR3 is CASSSYSPQMNTEAFL. In DNA form, the CDR3 reads TGTGCCAGCAGCTCCTACTCTCCTCAAATGAACACTGAAGCTTTCCTT.

In this sample, this clonotype is medium-sized. The V and J genes are TRBV4-3 and TRBJ2-7; possibly TRBD1 for D (5 bases). Per the germline V gene, CDR1 is LGHNA and CDR2 is YSLEER. V shed 0 bases and J shed 11 bases, with 14 bases lying between them. The CDR3 totals 13 residues. The CDR3 DNA is TGCGCCAGCAGCCAAGATCAGGGCTACCAGGAGTACTTC. Translation gives CASSQDQGYQEYF.

There are many counts of this clonotype. The V call is TRBV5-1, the J call TRBJ2-1, with a possible D match to TRBD2 (7 bases). This CDR3 spans 20 amino acids. Deletions cut 4 bases from V and 0 bases from J, with 26 bases between. The germline gives CDR1 SGHRS, CDR2 YFSETQ. The CDR3: CASSRPQGAVLASSYNEQFF. The CDR3 nucleotides are TGCGCCAGCAGCCGGCCACAGGGAGCTGTACTAGCGAGCTCCTACAATGAGCAGTTCTTC.

This clonotype appeared many times. The chain recombines TRBV4-3 with TRBJ1-1; D unresolved. The CDR3 length is 13 residues. With 6 bases removed from V and 1 base from J, the gap between germline ends came to 9 bases. The V gene's germline CDR1 is LGHNA and CDR2 YSLEER. CDR3 residues: CASSSGGNTEAFF. CDR3 in DNA: TGCGCCAGCAGTAGCGGTGGGAACACTGAAGCTTTCTTT.

The chain joins TRBV29-1 to TRBJ1-4, with D perhaps TRBD1 (5 bases). The V and J ends lost 3 bases and 7 bases respectively, with 9 bases between them. The CDR3 covers 12 residues. The germline V gene encodes CDR1 SQVTM and CDR2 ANQGSEA. The CDR3 spells CSVDGGLEKLFF. The CDR3 DNA follows: TGCAGCGTTGACGGGGGTCTTGAAAAACTGTTTTTT.

This clonotype was counted many times. The rearrangement joins TRBV5-1 to TRBJ2-1, with D possibly TRBD1 on 5 matching bases. CDR3 length: 16 residues. V was pared by 4 bases and J by 7 bases, with 21 bases between. Germline CDR1 and CDR2: SGHRS and YFSETQ. DNA of the CDR3: TGCGCCAGCAGCCCCGCCTCCCCCCAGGGTAGGAATGAGCAGTTCTTC. Its protein is CASSPASPQGRNEQFF.

This clonotype was seen repeatedly, ten times or more. J is TRBJ1-1 and V is TRBV20-1; D possibly corresponds to TRBD1 (6 bases). With 4 bases removed from V and 1 base from J, the gap between germline ends came to 19 bases. The CDR3 has 16 amino acids. The germline V gene has CDR1 DFQATT and CDR2 SNEGSKA (reference sequence). The CDR3 region is CSAMTGGLFPNTEAFF. CDR3 DNA sequence: TGCAGTGCTATGACGGGGGGCTTATTCCCGAACACTGAAGCTTTCTTT.

This clonotype was detected many times. J is TRBJ1-6 and V is TRBV7-2, with unresolved D. Trimming shortened V by 4 bases and J by 7 bases, and 11 bases separated the two germline ends. Germline CDR1 and CDR2: SGHTA and FQGNSA. The length of the CDR3 is 14 residues. CDR3 DNA: TGTGCCAGCAGCTCCGACATTTTAAATTCACCCCTCCACTTT. Translated: CASSSDILNSPLHF.

This clonotype was seen a handful of times. V is TRBV28 and J is TRBJ1-1; tentative D call: TRBD1 (6 bases). This CDR3 comprises 15 residues. V lost 5 bases and J lost 3, with 16 bases in between. Germline values: CDR1 MDHEN, CDR2 SYDVKM. CDR3 DNA sequence: TGTGCCAGCAGTCCTCACAGGGTCGGGGACACTGAAGCTTTCTTT. As protein: CASSPHRVGDTEAFF.

This clonotype has a handful of counts. The rearrangement uses TRBV27 and TRBJ2-7, with D tentatively TRBD1 (6 bases). The CDR3 covers 13 residues. Germline V gene lookup returns CDR1 MNHEY and CDR2 SMNVEV (reference sequence). Trimming stripped 6 bases from V and 0 bases from J, with 9 bases between. In nucleotides, the CDR3 is TGTGCCAGCAGACAGGGTAACTCCTACGAGCAGTACTTC. Translating gives CASRQGNSYEQYF.

This sequence joins TRBV6-5 and TRBJ1-6, with D hard to call. V lost 5 bases, J lost 10 bases, and 21 bases lay in between. The CDR3 runs to 16 residues. The germline V gene has CDR1 MNHEY and CDR2 SVGAGI. This chain's CDR3 is CASSAKRVAIGSPLHF. CDR3 in DNA: TGTGCCAGCAGTGCAAAGAGGGTGGCTATAGGGTCACCCCTCCACTTT.

This clonotype was recorded a few times. DNA of the CDR3: TGTGCCAGCAGCAAAGGGGGGAACAGTTCTAACTATGGCTACACCTTC. Amino acids: CASSKGGNSSNYGYTF. The chain uses TRBV21-1 and TRBJ1-2; the DNA was not compared with TRBD1, the D call given in the table. TRBV21-1 represents a pseudogene. The CDR3 contains 16 residues.

Ten or more counts support this clonotype. The V gene is TRBV10-1, the J gene TRBJ2-6, with 8 bases identical to TRBD1. CDR3 length equals 14 residues. The germline gives CDR1 WNHNN, CDR2 SYGVQD (reference sequence). V shed 6 bases and J 5 bases; nucleotides not matched to a gene: 3. CDR3 DNA sequence: TGCGCCAGCAGGGACAGGGTCTGGGCCAACGTCCTGACTTTC. It yields the protein CASRDRVWANVLTF.

As concerns this clonotype: At one boundary the junction diverges from the germline segment, which might be a read error. The V and J genes are TRBV3-1 and TRBJ2-1, with TRBD2 matching 11 bases. Germline CDR1 is LGHDT and CDR2 is YNNKEL (reference sequence). The CDR3 totals 15 residues. CDR3 sequence reads: CASSQELAGANEQSF. The DNA for the CDR3 is TGTGCCAGCAGCCAAGAACTAGCGGGGGCCAATGAGCAGTCCTTC.

The V call is TRBV11-2, the J call TRBJ2-1; no clear D. CDR3 length: 14 residues. Germline V gene sequence: CDR1 SGHAT, CDR2 FQNNGV. Trimming removed 1 base from V and 10 bases from J, with 14 bases in between. CDR3 region: CASSLGRAAGEQFF. The CDR3 DNA sequence: TGTGCCAGCAGCTTAGGAAGGGCAGCCGGGGAGCAGTTCTTC.

This clonotype was observed many times. V and J are TRBV9 and TRBJ2-5, with TRBD1 as a possible D gene (5 bases). The CDR3 consists of 15 residues. The germline gives CDR1 SGDLS, CDR2 YYNGEE. V was clipped by 3 bases and J by 2 bases, with 14 bases between them. CDR3 in DNA: TGTGCCAGCAGCGAGGGGTTAACAGCGCAAGAGACCCAGTACTTC. Its translation: CASSEGLTAQETQYF.

Points on this clonotype: One base away lies a much larger clone, so this may be a sequencing read error. Since no conserved phenylalanine or tryptophan closes the CDR3, a read error is the likely cause. V and J are TRBV28 and TRBJ2-7, with D unresolved. Trimming removed 7 bases from V and 0 bases from J, with 13 bases in between. The germline CDR1 and CDR2 sequences are MDHEN and SYDVKM. CDR3 length: 14 residues. This chain's CDR3 is CASTSTHTSYEQYL. The CDR3, as DNA: TGTGCCAGCACTAGTACTCATACCTCCTACGAGCAGTACCTC.

This clonotype was seen at least ten times. This rearrangement joins TRBV7-8 to TRBJ2-7, with 8 bases lining up with TRBD2. After removal of 0 bases from V and 3 bases from J, the junction contained 4 bases not matched to a gene. The CDR3 covers 15 residues. CDR1 and CDR2 (germline): SGHVS, FQNEAQ. The CDR3 sequence: CASSLAAGGFYEQYF. For the CDR3, the DNA is TGTGCCAGCAGCTTAGCGGCGGGGGGCTTCTACGAGCAGTACTTC.

This sequence joins TRBV10-1 and TRBJ2-3, with TRBD1 matching 10 bases. CDR1 and CDR2 (germline): WNHNN, SYGVQD (reference sequence). After removal of 4 bases from V and 2 bases from J, the junction contained 3 bases not matched to a gene. The CDR3 runs 15 residues. The CDR3 here is CASSVGTGDTDTQYF. CDR3 nucleotide sequence: TGCGCCAGCAGTGTCGGGACAGGGGACACAGATACGCAGTATTTT.

This clonotype showed up many times. The chain employs TRBV6-1 and TRBJ2-6; 7 nucleotides line up with TRBD2. This CDR3 region has 15 residues. Germline CDR1 MNHNS, CDR2 SASEGT. V shed 3 bases, J shed 1 base, and the junction held 0 bases outside the gene matches. CDR3 DNA: TGTGCCAGCAGTGAGGGGGGGTCTGGGGCCAACGTCCTGACTTTC. It codes for CASSEGGSGANVLTF.

In its sample, this clonotype was seen many times. This chain uses TRBV4-1 with TRBJ1-3; D call uncertain. Germline V gene data show CDR1 as MGHRA and CDR2 as YSYEKL. The CDR3 covers 16 residues. Trimming removed 4 bases from V and 4 bases from J, with 17 bases in between. CDR3 sequence: CASSRGGLVAGNTIYF. Written as DNA, the CDR3 is TGCGCCAGCAGCCGAGGAGGGTTGGTCGCCGGAAACACCATATATTTT.

This clonotype is a singleton in its sample. The J gene is TRBJ2-7, the V gene TRBV27, with a weak D call TRBD1 (6 bases). CDR1 is MNHEY, CDR2 SMNVEV, per germline (reference sequence). The CDR3 is 13 amino acids. V lost 5 bases, J lost 2 bases, and 10 bases lay in between. The CDR3 coding sequence is TGTGCCAGCAGTCTCAGGGGCGCCTACGAGCAGTACTTC. Translating gives CASSLRGAYEQYF.